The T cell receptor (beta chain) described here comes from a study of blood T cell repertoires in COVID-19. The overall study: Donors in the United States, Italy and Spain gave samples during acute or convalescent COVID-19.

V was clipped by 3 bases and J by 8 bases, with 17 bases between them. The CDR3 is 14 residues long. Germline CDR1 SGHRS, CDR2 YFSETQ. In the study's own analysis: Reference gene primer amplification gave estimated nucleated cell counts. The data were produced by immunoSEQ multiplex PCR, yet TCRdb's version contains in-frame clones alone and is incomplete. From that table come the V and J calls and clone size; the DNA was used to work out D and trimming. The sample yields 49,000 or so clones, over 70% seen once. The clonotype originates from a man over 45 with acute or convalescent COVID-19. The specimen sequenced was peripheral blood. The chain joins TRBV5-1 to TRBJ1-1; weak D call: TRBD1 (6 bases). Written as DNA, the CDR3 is TGCGCCAGCAGCTCAGGACAGCGGATAACCGAAGCTTTCTTT. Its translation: CASSSGQRITEAFF.